These 18 T cell receptor beta chains originate from one sample sequenced in a study of PD-1 blockade in classical Hodgkin lymphoma. TCRdb's copy holds only in-frame clones and misses some; the assay was immunoSEQ multiplex PCR. The sample carries 15,000 to 20,000 clones, 75% to 85% recorded once. With no exception, relapse followed autologous stem cell transplantation in all patients, and brentuximab vedotin exposure varied. The sequenced sample was peripheral blood mononuclear cells (PBMCs), obtained before the second cycle of nivolumab. The receptors were gathered from a human donor with classical Hodgkin lymphoma.

The J gene is TRBJ2-5, the V gene TRBV28, with 9 bases identical to TRBD2. V gave up 3 bases and J gave up 2 bases; unmatched junction bases: 22. In germline, CDR1 is MDHEN, CDR2 SYDVKM. The CDR3 loop spans 21 amino acids. The CDR3 bases are TGTGCCAGCAGTTTTTCGTGGAGGCCTAGCGGGAATTGGGCATGTCAAGAGACCCAGTACTTC. Translated: CASSFSWRPSGNWACQETQYF. The full variable domain, in which reference TRBV28 and TRBJ2-5 provide the parts outside the CDR3, is DVKVTQSSRYLVKRTGEKVFLECVQDMDHENMFWYRQDPGLGLRLIYFSYDVKMKEKGDIPEGYSVSREKKERFSLILESASTNQTSMYLCASSFSWRPSGNWACQETQYFGPGTRLLVL.

Worth noting for this clone: At one of its ends the junction is not consistent with the germline gene, which may arise from a read error. The V and J genes are TRBV9 and TRBJ2-7; D call uncertain. This CDR3 is 14 amino acids long. Germline CDR1 reads SGDLS; CDR2 reads YYNGEE. The CDR3 DNA follows: TGTGCCAGCAGCCCCGCCGGCACGGATGTTAACGTGCACTTC. Its protein product is CASSPAGTDVNVHF.

The V gene is TRBV29-1, the J gene TRBJ2-7, with unresolved D. CDR3 length equals 13 residues. Germline V lookup: CDR1 SQVTM, CDR2 ANQGSEA. V lost 2 bases and J lost 0, with 8 bases in between. CDR3 sequence reads: CSVEQLHSYEQYF. The CDR3 DNA reads as TGCAGCGTTGAACAGCTGCACTCCTACGAGCAGTACTTC.

V gene TRBV5-6 combines with J gene TRBJ2-7, with no clear D. This CDR3 is built from 16 residues. Germline assignment: CDR1 SGHDT and CDR2 YYEEEE. Trimming removed 0 bases at V and 0 bases at J, with 13 bases between. This chain's CDR3 is CASSLGWTLSSYEQYF. CDR3 bases: TGTGCCAGCAGCTTGGGTTGGACGCTGAGCTCCTACGAGCAGTACTTC.

The chain uses TRBV4-1 and TRBJ2-2; D is perhaps TRBD1 (5 bases). Per germline, CDR1 MGHRA and CDR2 YSYEKL. The V gene lost 6 bases and the J gene lost 6 bases, with 5 bases spanning the gap. The CDR3 length is 11 residues. The CDR3 sequence: CASRTAGELFF. The DNA of the CDR3 is TGCGCCAGCAGGACAGCCGGGGAGCTGTTTTTT.

The rearrangement joins TRBV9 to TRBJ1-2; no clear D gene. The V gene's germline CDR1 is SGDLS and CDR2 YYNGEE. The germline V and J ends were trimmed by 5 bases and 0 bases, with 14 bases remaining between them. This CDR3 spans 15 amino acids. CDR3 bases: TGTGCCAGCAGTGGGAAAAGGAAAGCTAACTATGGCTACACCTTC. It specifies CASSGKRKANYGYTF.

The chain recombines TRBV6-1 with TRBJ2-5, with D perhaps given as TRBD1 or TRBD2 (5 bases each). The V gene lost 2 bases and the J gene lost 5 bases, with 12 bases spanning the gap. Germline values: CDR1 MNHNS, CDR2 SASEGT. This CDR3 region has 14 residues. Here the CDR3 DNA reads TGTGCCAGCAGTGAATGGGGCTCGGGGGAGACCCAGTACTTC. It encodes CASSEWGSGETQYF.

The gene calls are TRBV12-5 and TRBJ1-2; TRBD1 might be the D (5 bases). V was shortened by 4 bases and J by 9 bases, with 15 bases between the two germline ends. CDR3 size: 13 residues. In germline, CDR1 is LGHNT, CDR2 FRNRAP. CDR3 sequence (DNA): TGTGCTAGTGGTTCTCCGACAGAACGGAGCTACACCTTC. Translation: CASGSPTERSYTF.

The V and J genes are TRBV30 and TRBJ2-5, with D perhaps being TRBD1 or TRBD2 (5 bases each). Looked up from germline, CDR1 is GTSNPN and CDR2 is SVGIG (reference sequence). Trimming cost V 0 bases and J 1 base, with 15 bases left between them. The CDR3 runs 16 residues. CDR3: CAWSVLGAVVQETQYF. CDR3 DNA sequence: TGTGCCTGGAGTGTACTCGGGGCTGTGGTCCAAGAGACCCAGTACTTC.

The V gene is TRBV7-2, the J gene TRBJ1-4, with D unclear. CDR3 length equals 14 residues. Trimming removed 7 bases at V and 5 bases at J, with 14 bases between. Germline V CDR1 and CDR2: SGHTA, FQGNSA. The CDR3 sequence is CASTIGQTNEKLFF. The CDR3, as DNA: TGTGCCAGCACCATAGGGCAGACAAATGAAAAACTGTTTTTT.

The CDR3, as DNA: TGTGCCTGGAGATTAATAGCGGGTCCCGGGGAGCTGTTTTTT. It codes for CAWRLIAGPGELFF. The V and J genes are TRBV30 and TRBJ2-2; 7 nucleotides match TRBD2. Germline V CDR1 and CDR2: GTSNPN, SVGIG (reference sequence). There are 14 residues in the CDR3. J was trimmed by 6 bases and V by 3 bases; bases with no gene match: 7.

This chain joins TRBV5-1 and TRBJ1-5; TRBD1 agrees at 8 bases. The CDR3 is made up of 15 amino acids. V trimming: 1 base; J trimming: 3 bases; junction bases outside the gene matches: 3. Germline assignment: CDR1 SGHRS and CDR2 YFSETQ. The DNA of the CDR3 is TGCGCCAGCAGCTTGACAGGGGGAGACAATCAGCCCCAGCATTTT. It yields the protein CASSLTGGDNQPQHF.

The table lists this clone with a few counts. The genes are TRBV19 and TRBJ2-1; possibly TRBD1 for D (6 bases). CDR3 length: 15 amino acids. V dropped 2 bases and J dropped 4 bases, with 12 bases sitting between them. Germline lookup yields CDR1 LNHDA and CDR2 SQIVND (reference sequence). The CDR3 is CASSITGMEYNEQFF. CDR3 nucleotide sequence: TGTGCCAGTAGTATAACAGGGATGGAATACAATGAGCAGTTCTTC. The full variable domain, with the rest looked up from reference TRBV19 and TRBJ2-1, is DGGITQSPKYLFRKEGQNVTLSCEQNLNHDAMYWYRQDPGQGLRLIYYSQIVNDFQKGDIAEGYSVSREKKESFPLTVTSAQKNPTAFYLCASSITGMEYNEQFFGPGTRLTVL.

J is TRBJ1-5 and V is TRBV27; 7 nucleotides line up with TRBD1. The CDR3 consists of 14 residues. Germline-derived CDR1 and CDR2 are MNHEY and SMNVEV (reference sequence). Losses at the gene ends were 6 bases for V and 6 bases for J; bases not matched to a gene: 8. The DNA of the CDR3 is TGTGCCAGCAGCCTAGCAGGGGGTGTTCAGCCCCAGCATTTT. Amino acid sequence: CASSLAGGVQPQHF.

This clone has just one count. This chain joins TRBV9 and TRBJ2-3; possible D gene TRBD2, 6 bases. The germline V gene encodes CDR1 SGDLS and CDR2 YYNGEE. This CDR3 comprises 16 residues. V lost 0 bases, J lost 3 bases, and 14 bases lay in between. The CDR3 sequence is CASSVGAGGGTDTQYF. CDR3 DNA sequence: TGTGCCAGCAGCGTAGGGGCGGGTGGGGGGACAGATACGCAGTATTTT.

The V and J genes are TRBV27 and TRBJ2-3; no clear D gene. The CDR3 covers 13 residues. V was shortened by 7 bases and J by 2 bases, with 10 bases between the two germline ends. Per germline, CDR1 MNHEY and CDR2 SMNVEV (reference sequence). CDR3 nucleotide sequence: TGTGCCAGCAAAACCACCCACACAGATACGCAGTATTTT. Translated: CASKTTHTDTQYF.

This chain links TRBV5-6 with TRBJ1-6; no definite D call. From germline, CDR1 is SGHDT and CDR2 YYEEEE. Trimming stripped 2 bases from V and 0 bases from J, with 9 bases between. The CDR3 has 16 amino acids. The DNA for the CDR3 is TGTGCCAGCAGCTTCTTTTCCAGCTCCTATAATTCACCCCTCCACTTT. This translates into CASSFFSSSYNSPLHF.

The rearrangement links TRBV5-1 to TRBJ2-2; 7 bases agree with TRBD1. Trimming cost V 4 bases and J 1 base; bases outside gene matches: 7. Germline V gives CDR1 SGHRS, CDR2 YFSETQ. The CDR3 spans 16 residues. CDR3 residues: CASSPSRTGNTGELFF. The CDR3 DNA sequence: TGCGCCAGCAGCCCCTCCCGGACAGGGAACACCGGGGAGCTGTTTTTT.